This T cell receptor beta chain came from a study of shared clonotypes between healthy human individuals (dated by TCRdb to about 2020). At the level of the whole study: A couple of women and a few men aged 18 to 49 years were included in the cohort. Per donor, three plates each were used for CD4 naive and CD4 memory, two for CD8 naive, and one for CD8 memory. To estimate repertoire size and how much clonotype sharing occurs between individuals, the study deeply sequenced the blood TCR repertoires of five healthy adults. To increase sequencing depth and limit assay-specific biases, different laboratories used diverse techniques to prepare libraries and sequence TCR repertoires. Leukapheresis yielded between about 0.94 and 10 billion PBMCs per donor. What the study reported, not specific to this receptor: Larger estimated clonotype richness was generally found for naive subsets than for memory subsets. Pairwise subsampling indicated that sequencing depth was expected to affect the degree of clonotype sharing among donors. Rarefaction of sorted-subset datasets indicated incomplete sequencing despite the large sequencing depth. Compared with non-shared clonotypes, clonotypes shared by all four sorted-subset donors had higher generation probabilities. Sharing across a few donors was observed for 5% to 6.5% of naive CD4, 3% to 3.5% of naive CD8, about 2.3% of memory CD4, and roughly 0.4% of memory CD8 clonotypes. The genetic and exposure-history diversity represented was limited by the small number of donors. Only blood was sampled, and tissue TCR repertoires likely differ from those in blood.

In regard to this clone: There is no known antigen for this receptor. No per-base quality is available; no much larger clone lies one base away.

The junction shows trimming of 0 bases on V and 0 bases on J, and the gene matches do not reach 7 bases of it. The germline V gene encodes CDR1 LGHNA and CDR2 YNFKEQ. CDR3 length: 17 amino acids, cysteine to phenylalanine. The entry retains the CDR3 DNA only, 51 bases that are in frame from base 1. Using the deep immunoSEQ assay, TCR CDR3 regions were amplified from genomic DNA by multiplex PCR. Extracted genomic DNA from each cell subset was distributed evenly across all wells of several immunoSEQ 96-well plates, and each plate was treated as a replicate. For sorted subsets, about 0.2 ug genomic DNA, equal to 30,000 to 35,000 T cell genomes, was loaded into each replicate PCR. Purified libraries were measured with a Qubit 3.0 fluorometer, size-checked on a Bioanalyzer 2100, and measured again with the KAPA Library Quantification kit. A separate single-read 150-cycle Illumina NextSeq 550 flow cell was used to sequence each immunoSEQ 96-well plate. The study's processing was this. Because only junctional sequences without quality scores were contained in the immunoSEQ output, filtering matching that applied to full-length reads could not be performed. To assign V/J genes and CDR3, sequences were annotated using PyIR, a Python wrapper for IgBLAST v1.9, with IMGT germline references. Any read was removed if the V/J assignment was weak (E-value above 1e-6), the CDR3 was missing, or the read contained stop codons, out-of-frame junctions, or ambiguous translated residues. V3J clonotypes were defined by identical inferred V gene, J gene, and CDR3 amino acid sequence. Percentage overlap between repertoires was calculated by dividing the number of shared unique clonotypes by the size of the smaller repertoire. Repertoire richness was assessed with RTK rarefaction, the Chao1 estimator, and Recon v2.1 estimates of unobserved clonotypes. OLGA was used to compute generation probabilities for all TCRbeta clonotypes that the gDNA method yielded from four donors. TCRdb obtained this table from immuneACCESS and retained in-frame rearrangements with V and J assigned. These tables miss some clones; where compared with another copy, unresolved V genes account for less than half of the shortfall, and the remainder is unexplained. V, J and clone size derive from that table, while D and trimming were established from the DNA sequence. This sample has some 2.3 million clones in its table, and about 92% of those were observed once. The ten largest make up around 0.4% of the sample.

The donors were healthy, HIV-negative adults who had no recently reported acute infections or vaccinations. Only Caucasian adults living in Nashville, Tennessee, USA were represented among the donors. CD4+ T cells were enriched by magnetic negative selection; naive cells were then positively selected on CD45RA, and the negative fraction formed the memory subset. After blood collection by leukapheresis, PBMCs were isolated using Ficoll-Histopaque density gradient centrifugation and then cryopreserved in the vapor phase of liquid nitrogen. Analytical flow cytometry was used to check the purity and quantity of every magnetically sorted T cell population. Genomic DNA was isolated from every sorted fraction and measured by UV absorbance on a Nanodrop 2000c.

The receptor was isolated from a man aged 18-30 years in good health. Some clones in this sample may be carry-over from other donors' samples. The rearranged chain carries TRBV4-2 and TRBJ1-1, with 7 bases matching TRBD1. Material: naive CD4+ T cells from PBMCs. The sample's cell subset or site label, in plain terms: CD45RA+ positively selected. The base sequence is TGTGCCAGCAGCCAAGATAGGGGGACAGACCTGAACACTGAAGCTTTCTTT. Its protein reads: CASSQDRGTDLNTEAFF.